Below, 32 T cell receptor beta chains from the same sample are listed, as sequenced in a study of regulatory T cells in long-lasting Graves disease. The time point denotes: newly diagnosed GD, antithyroid drugs for less than 3 months. Researchers made the TCR library from RNA that was extracted from PBMCs. Arm-PCR with iRepertoire HTBI primers amplified the CDR3 regions for these TCR beta libraries. Via MiXCR, TCRdb re-called the multiplex PCR reads, giving one row per CDR3 protein. This table has roughly 400,000 distinct CDR3 sequences, over 12% appearing once. The data were also submitted as part of a second study, on T cells in Graves' hyperthyroidism and ophthalmopathy.

The specimen comprised peripheral blood mononuclear cells (PBMCs), sampled at new diagnosis, from a patient treated with antithyroid drugs. The receptors were sampled from a woman aged 40 to 55 with Graves disease.

This clonotype has more than one count but fewer than ten. The rearrangement links TRBV19 to TRBJ1-2; D possibly corresponds to TRBD1 (6 bases). The germline V gene has CDR1 LNHDA and CDR2 SQIVND (reference sequence). This CDR3 contains 13 residues. V was shortened by 5 bases and J by 6 bases, with 13 bases between the two germline ends. The CDR3 DNA is TGTGCCAGTAGTGTAGTGGCAGGGGATGGCTACACCTTC. It specifies CASSVVAGDGYTF.

This clonotype was found many times. This chain uses TRBV10-3 with TRBJ2-3; the D is unclear. The CDR3 loop spans 14 amino acids. Trimming took off 0 bases at V and 2 bases at J, with 6 bases between the two ends. The germline V gene has CDR1 ENHRY and CDR2 SYGVKD. The chain's CDR3 is CAISESSYTDTQYF. The CDR3 DNA is TGTGCCATCAGTGAGTCGAGTTACACAGATACGCAGTATTTT.

This chain connects TRBV6-1 to TRBJ2-1, with 8 bases aligning to TRBD2. J was trimmed by 2 bases and V by 11 bases; bases with no gene match: 5. CDR3 size: 13 residues. CDR1 and CDR2 from the germline V gene are MNHNS and SASEGT. This chain's CDR3 is CAAGGGPYNEQFF. DNA of the CDR3: TGTGCCGCCGGGGGGGGCCCCTACAATGAGCAGTTCTTC.

There are many counts of this clonotype. The chain recombines TRBV11-2 with TRBJ2-3, with 13 positions matching TRBD2. The CDR3 loop spans 18 amino acids. V trimming: 1 base; J trimming: 1 base; junction bases outside the gene matches: 5. The germline gives CDR1 SGHAT, CDR2 FQNNGV. CDR3 nucleotide sequence: TGTGCCAGCAGCTTAGTGTGGACTAGCGGGAGTGGCACAGATACGCAGTATTTT. This gives the protein CASSLVWTSGSGTDTQYF.

This clonotype was counted ten times or more. The rearrangement uses TRBV20-1 and TRBJ2-7; the D gene is possibly TRBD2 (6 bases). The V end was cut by 0 bases, the J end by 0 bases, with 12 bases between. The CDR3 length is 15 residues. The germline V gene has CDR1 DFQATT and CDR2 SNEGSKA (reference sequence). This CDR3 reads CSARESRGASYEQYF. The CDR3 DNA reads as TGCAGTGCTAGAGAATCCCGCGGGGCCTCCTACGAGCAGTACTTC.

With regard to this clonotype: A far more abundant clone sits one base away, making this likely a read error. The chain uses TRBV2 and TRBJ2-4; TRBD2 matches 11 bases. CDR3 length equals 17 residues. The V segment lost 5 bases and the J segment 13 bases; nucleotides outside the gene matches: 19. CDR1 SNHLY and CDR2 FYNNEI come from the germline V gene. CDR3: CASSNQGLAAHYNEQYF. CDR3 in DNA: TGTGCCAGCAGTAATCAGGGACTAGCGGCCCACTACAATGAGCAGTACTTC.

The V gene is TRBV6-2 or TRBV6-3, the J gene TRBJ2-5, with TRBD2 identical over 10 bases. The CDR3 length is 15 residues. V dropped 5 bases and J dropped 5; count of bases not matched to a gene: 8. The germline CDR1 and CDR2 sequences are MNHEY and SVGEGT. CDR3 sequence (DNA): TGTGCCAGCAGTGAAACCCCAGCGGGAGGGGAGACCCAGTACTTC. Translating it yields CASSETPAGGETQYF.

The table lists this clonotype with many counts. The rearrangement joins TRBV18 to TRBJ2-5, with D possibly matching TRBD1 (6 bases). Germline lookup yields CDR1 KGHSH and CDR2 LQKENI. The CDR3 consists of 18 residues. The ends were cut back, 3 bases at V and 2 bases at J, with 22 bases in the middle. CDR3 region: CASSPLAGNRDGQETQYF. The DNA for the CDR3 is TGTGCCAGCTCACCCCTCGCCGGTAACAGGGACGGGCAAGAGACCCAGTACTTC.

This clonotype was seen more than once but under ten times. In DNA form, the CDR3 reads TGTGCCAGCAGCGCCCCCCGTGGCTACACCTTC. It specifies CASSAPRGYTF. This chain connects TRBV9 to TRBJ1-2, with no clear D. Germline V gives CDR1 SGDLS, CDR2 YYNGEE. Trimming removed 3 bases from V and 7 bases from J, with 7 bases in between. This CDR3 spans 11 amino acids.

This clonotype was detected a few times. CDR3 loop: CASSLGPITRNEKLFF. The CDR3 nucleotides are TGTGCCAGCAGCTTAGGACCGATTACACGAAATGAAAAACTGTTTTTT. The chain joins TRBV7-9 to TRBJ1-4, with no clear D. V lost 1 base and J 5 bases, leaving 14 bases between the germline ends. The germline V gene encodes CDR1 SEHNR and CDR2 FQNEAQ (reference sequence). This CDR3 spans 16 amino acids.

This clonotype appeared many times. The J gene is TRBJ1-5, the V gene TRBV19, with D tentatively TRBD1 (5 bases). The germline V gene has CDR1 LNHDA and CDR2 SQIVND (reference sequence). Trimming pared 3 bases from V and 7 bases from J, leaving 19 bases between. This CDR3 has 16 residues. The CDR3 sequence is CASSIRADRPGQPQHF. CDR3 bases: TGTGCCAGTAGTATTCGGGCCGACAGACCGGGGCAGCCCCAGCATTTT.

This clonotype was seen ten or more times. V gene TRBV20-1 combines with J gene TRBJ2-1, with 7 bases that match TRBD2. The germline CDR1 and CDR2 sequences are DFQATT and SNEGSKA (reference sequence). The CDR3 covers 17 residues. Trimming removed 4 bases from V and 2 bases from J; junction bases left unmatched: 14. The CDR3 reads CSATHNRLAVTYNEQFF. The CDR3 DNA reads TGCAGTGCTACCCACAACCGTCTAGCGGTAACCTACAATGAGCAGTTCTTC.

V usage is TRBV6-5 and J usage is TRBJ1-5, with TRBD1 matching 7 bases. With V trimmed by 2 bases and J by 7 bases, 2 bases remained unmatched. Germline assignment: CDR1 MNHEY and CDR2 SVGAGI. The CDR3 spans 13 residues. The CDR3 reads CASSYDRVQPQHF. In DNA form, the CDR3 reads TGTGCCAGCAGTTACGACAGGGTCCAGCCCCAGCATTTT.

This clonotype came up a few times. Compared with germline, one end of the junction differs, possibly owing to a read error. The rearrangement uses TRBV6-1 and TRBJ2-5; the match to TRBD1 covers 11 bases. CDR1 is MNHNS and CDR2 is SASEGT in the germline V gene. This CDR3 contains 13 residues. This chain's CDR3 is CASGTGGIETQYF. In nucleotides, the CDR3 is TGTGCCAGCGGGACAGGGGGGATCGAGACCCAGTATTTC.

Ten or more counts support this clonotype. The chain links TRBV7-9 to TRBJ2-7; 9 bases agree with TRBD1. Germline loops: CDR1 SEHNR, CDR2 FQNEAQ (reference sequence). There are 14 residues in the CDR3. V was clipped by 4 bases and J by 4 bases; unmatched bases: 5. The CDR3 DNA follows: TGTGCCAGCAGCTCCGGGACAGGGAATTACGAGCAGTACTTC. Translating it yields CASSSGTGNYEQYF. The whole variable domain, remainder taken from reference TRBV7-9 and TRBJ2-7, is DTGVSQNPRHKITKRGQNVTFRCDPISEHNRLYWYRQTLGQGPEFLTYFQNEAQLEKSRLLSDRFSAERPKGSFSTLEIQRTEQGDSAMYLCASSSGTGNYEQYFGPGTRLTVT.

This chain connects TRBV12-5 to TRBJ2-3; no reliable D call. The germline V and J ends were trimmed by 0 bases and 0 bases, with 10 bases remaining between them. The CDR3 is made up of 16 amino acids. The germline V gene has CDR1 LGHNT and CDR2 FRNRAP. The CDR3: CASGLVLSSSTDTQYF. For the CDR3, the DNA is TGTGCTAGTGGTTTGGTACTCTCCTCTAGCACAGATACGCAGTATTTT.

This clonotype was counted ten times or more. J is TRBJ2-3 and V is TRBV12-3 or TRBV12-4; 10 bases line up with TRBD2. The junction had 5 bases not matched to a gene; V was cut back by 4 bases and J by 1 base. The CDR3 extends over 16 amino acids. CDR3 bases: TGTGCCAGCAGTTCCCGGACTAGCGGACGCACAGATACGCAGTATTTT. This encodes CASSSRTSGRTDTQYF.

V gene TRBV4-1 combines with J gene TRBJ2-1; the match to TRBD1 covers 7 bases. The CDR3 totals 16 residues. J was trimmed by 3 bases and V by 0 bases; bases with no gene match: 5. CDR1 is MGHRA, CDR2 YSYEKL, per germline. The CDR3 protein is CASSQDVAGGYNEQFF. The CDR3 DNA reads as TGCGCCAGCAGCCAAGATGTGGCAGGGGGCTACAATGAGCAGTTCTTC.

Points on this clonotype: This likely came from a read error, as a far larger clone is one base away. The chain combines TRBV11-2 with TRBJ2-5; D is uncertain. The V and J ends lost 1 base and 11 bases respectively, with 20 bases between them. CDR3 length: 15 residues. The germline CDR1 and CDR2 sequences are SGHAT and FQNNGV. The CDR3 sequence is CASSLGGYRVVEQYF. The CDR3 region has the DNA TGTGCCAGCAGCTTAGGGGGATATAGGGTAGTTGAGCAGTACTTC.

This clonotype was observed at least ten times. V gene TRBV11-2 combines with J gene TRBJ2-1, with D perhaps assigned TRBD1 or TRBD2 (5 bases each). The CDR3 has 14 residues. Trimming stripped 5 bases from V and 10 bases from J, with 18 bases between. The germline CDR1 and CDR2 sequences are SGHAT and FQNNGV. CDR3 DNA: TGTGCCAGCAGCAAGGGGCTAAAGGGCGGGGAGCAGTTCTTC. Translated, it gives CASSKGLKGGEQFF.

This clonotype was counted a few times. The chain is built from TRBV12-3 or TRBV12-4 and TRBJ2-7, with TRBD1 identical over 7 bases. The ends lost 6 bases at V and 0 bases at J; junction bases unmatched: 5. The CDR3 totals 14 residues. The CDR3 sequence: CASRDSGGSYEQYF. DNA for the CDR3: TGTGCCAGCAGGGATTCAGGGGGCTCCTACGAGCAGTACTTC.

This clonotype appeared many times. The chain combines TRBV19 with TRBJ2-7; TRBD2 agrees at 8 bases. The CDR3 is 13 amino acids. Germline V gene sequence: CDR1 LNHDA, CDR2 SQIVND (reference sequence). Trimming removed 6 bases from V and 3 bases from J; junction bases left unmatched: 4. Here the CDR3 DNA reads TGTGCCAGTAGCAGACTAGCGAGCTACGAGCAGTACTTC. This gives the protein CASSRLASYEQYF.

V and J are TRBV5-1 and TRBJ2-5, with 9 bases that match TRBD2. CDR1 SGHRS and CDR2 YFSETQ come from the germline V gene. The junction had 14 bases not matched to a gene; V was cut back by 0 bases and J by 8 bases. The CDR3 consists of 17 residues. The CDR3 is CASSLASGNVLLDTQYF. In DNA form, the CDR3 reads TGCGCCAGCAGCTTGGCTAGCGGGAACGTTTTGCTAGATACCCAGTACTTC.

This clonotype was recorded at least ten times. The V and J genes are TRBV11-2 and TRBJ2-5, with no clear D. Germline CDR1 is SGHAT and CDR2 is FQNNGV. The CDR3 is 15 amino acids. The ends were cut back, 0 bases at V and 1 base at J, with 9 bases in the middle. CDR3 region: CASSLDGRVQETQYF. CDR3 coding DNA: TGTGCCAGCAGCTTAGACGGACGGGTCCAAGAGACCCAGTACTTC.

In this sample, this clonotype turned up many times. The chain couples TRBV29-1 to TRBJ1-1, with D possibly matching TRBD1 (6 bases). With 6 bases removed from V and 4 bases from J, the gap between germline ends came to 18 bases. Germline V gene data show CDR1 as SQVTM and CDR2 as ANQGSEA. The CDR3 contains 14 residues. DNA of the CDR3: TGCAGCGTCGTAAAACAGGGAGCAGGCACTGAAGCTTTCTTT. It is translated as CSVVKQGAGTEAFF.

The chain uses TRBV28 and TRBJ2-7; D is perhaps TRBD2 (6 bases). With 3 bases removed from V and 5 bases from J, the gap between germline ends came to 11 bases. The CDR3 sequence is 13 residues long. Germline-derived CDR1 and CDR2 are MDHEN and SYDVKM. The chain's CDR3 is CASSFRGTDEQYF. The DNA of the CDR3 is TGTGCCAGCAGTTTCCGGGGGACCGACGAGCAGTACTTC.

Turning to this clonotype: A clone one base away is much larger, so this may be a read error. The rearrangement links TRBV7-8 to TRBJ2-7; 9 bases fit TRBD2. The J call may be wrong; the DNA end is better matched by TRBJ2-1. The CDR3 contains 17 residues. Looked up from germline, CDR1 is SGHVS and CDR2 is FQNEAQ. CDR3 coding DNA: TGTGCCAGCAGCTTAAGGATAGCGGGAGCCGCCGGCGATGAGCAGTTCTTC. The encoded protein is CASSLRIAGAAGDEQFF.

V usage is TRBV28 and J usage is TRBJ1-5; D not resolved. V lost 6 bases and J 10 bases, leaving 13 bases between the germline ends. CDR3 size: 12 residues. CDR1 is MDHEN, CDR2 SYDVKM, per germline. The CDR3 DNA sequence: TGTGCCAGCAGGGCACCCGCTCGTCCCCAGCATTTT. Amino acid sequence: CASRAPARPQHF.

Only one count was recorded for this clonotype. The chain carries TRBV5-6 and TRBJ1-1, with TRBD1 matching over 10 bases. Germline V gene data show CDR1 as SGHDT and CDR2 as YYEEEE. Losses at the gene ends were 4 bases for V and 6 bases for J; bases not matched to a gene: 6. There are 14 residues in the CDR3. The CDR3 nucleotides are TGTGCCAGCAGCCCGGGGGACAGGGGCTCTGAAGCTTTCTTT. Translation: CASSPGDRGSEAFF.

This clonotype was seen repeatedly, ten times or more. This sequence joins TRBV12-3 or TRBV12-4 and TRBJ2-7; no firm D call. V lost 3 bases to trimming and J lost 0 bases, with 9 bases between them. This CDR3 spans 14 amino acids. In nucleotides, the CDR3 is TGTGCCAGCAGTTTTAGTTTGGTCTCCTACGAGCAGTACTTC. Its protein product is CASSFSLVSYEQYF.

About this clonotype itself: Germline is not matched at one junction end, which may reflect a read error. The chain combines TRBV5-4 with TRBJ2-5, with D perhaps matching TRBD2 (9 bases). Germline lookup yields CDR1 SGHNT and CDR2 YYREEE (reference sequence). The length of the CDR3 is 16 residues. CDR3 sequence reads: CASGITGQAGGEIQYF. CDR3 nucleotide sequence: TGTGCCAGCGGCATTACGGGACAGGCGGGGGGGGAGATCCAGTACTTC.

The chain uses TRBV19 and TRBJ1-5; the D gene is possibly TRBD1 (6 bases). Trimming left V 3 bases short and J 2 bases short, with 17 bases between. This CDR3 has 17 residues. The V gene's germline CDR1 is LNHDA and CDR2 SQIVND (reference sequence). Written as DNA, the CDR3 is TGTGCCAGTAGTATTGAGGGGGTAGGTTGGGGCAATCAGCCCCAGCATTTT. Encoded protein: CASSIEGVGWGNQPQHF.